The rows below give T cell receptor beta chains drawn from one sample of a study of identical twins. TCRdb passed the 5' RACE reads through MiXCR, listing each CDR3 protein once. The sample lists 400,000 to 550,000 distinct CDR3 sequences; approximately 22% were seen once. This sample was also put to use in a study of T cells expressing NK-cell markers.

Material: CD4+ T cells sorted from blood. The receptors originated from a woman aged 18-29 years in good health. The CDR3 runs from the conserved cysteine through the conserved F or W. Each record gives: CDR3 length, J gene, clone size, D gene, V gene, CDR3 DNA, CDR3 protein. The D gene is left open where the match is weak. A row's size may be missing; if present it is once, few, many or a size class.

len: 13; j_gene: TRBJ1-5; abundance: NA; d_gene: TRBD1; v_gene: TRBV10-3; CDR3nt: TGTGCCTCCCAGGGGGTCGACAATCAGCCCCAGCATTTT; CDR3aa: CASQGVDNQPQHF
len: 14; j_gene: TRBJ1-5; abundance: few; d_gene: NA; v_gene: TRBV7-9; CDR3nt: TGTGCCAGCAGCGCCCGGGGAGGTAATCAGCCCCAGCATTTT; CDR3aa: CASSARGGNQPQHF
len: 14; j_gene: TRBJ2-7; abundance: few; d_gene: NA; v_gene: TRBV7-2; CDR3nt: TGTGCCAGCAGCCATTACAGGATCTCCTACGAGCAGTACTTC; CDR3aa: CASSHYRISYEQYF
len: 14; j_gene: TRBJ1-2; abundance: few; d_gene: NA; v_gene: TRBV12-3/TRBV12-4; CDR3nt: TGTGCCAGCTGTCCGTGGGGGGGCGGGTATGGCTACACCTTC; CDR3aa: CASCPWGGGYGYTF
len: 16; j_gene: TRBJ1-5; abundance: many; d_gene: NA; v_gene: TRBV5-5; CDR3nt: TGTGCCAGCAGCGGAGGAGTAGACAGCCCCAATCAGCCCCAGCATTTT; CDR3aa: CASSGGVDSPNQPQHF
len: 14; j_gene: TRBJ2-5; abundance: many; d_gene: TRBD2; v_gene: TRBV20-1; CDR3nt: TGCAGTGCTAGATCAGCGGGGGGGCAAGAGACCCAGTACTTC; CDR3aa: CSARSAGGQETQYF
len: 16; j_gene: TRBJ2-7; abundance: few; d_gene: TRBD1; v_gene: TRBV7-2; CDR3nt: TGTGCCAGCAGCTTAGAGTTAGGGACAGCGAGCTACGAGCAGTACTTC; CDR3aa: CASSLELGTASYEQYF
len: 17; j_gene: TRBJ2-1; abundance: NA; d_gene: NA; v_gene: TRBV11-2; CDR3nt: TGTGCCAGCAGCTTAGAGTGGCGAGGTAGCGTGTCCGGTGAGCAGTTCTTC; CDR3aa: CASSLEWRGSVSGEQFF
len: 17; j_gene: TRBJ2-2; abundance: few; d_gene: TRBD1; v_gene: TRBV15; CDR3nt: TGTGCCACCAGCAAACATAAGACGGGACAGGGGACCGGGGAGCTGTTTTTT; CDR3aa: CATSKHKTGQGTGELFF
len: 14; j_gene: TRBJ2-5; abundance: NA; d_gene: NA; v_gene: TRBV12-3/TRBV12-4; CDR3nt: TGTGCCAGCACCTTATGGGCCACCCAAGAGACCCAGTACTTC; CDR3aa: CASTLWATQETQYF
len: 12; j_gene: TRBJ2-3; abundance: few; d_gene: NA; v_gene: TRBV20-1; CDR3nt: TGCAGTGCTAGGGAGGGGGCGGCTACGCAGTATTTT; CDR3aa: CSAREGAATQYF
len: 15; j_gene: TRBJ2-1; abundance: NA; d_gene: NA; v_gene: TRBV7-9; CDR3nt: TGTGCCAGCAGCTTAGTTCGGGGAGGGGGGAATGAGCAGTTCTTC; CDR3aa: CASSLVRGGGNEQFF
len: 14; j_gene: TRBJ2-1; abundance: few; d_gene: TRBD1; v_gene: TRBV5-1; CDR3nt: TGCGCCAGCAGCGATGGACAGGGGGCGGGTGAGCAGTTCTTC; CDR3aa: CASSDGQGAGEQFF
len: 14; j_gene: TRBJ2-3; abundance: few; d_gene: NA; v_gene: TRBV11-2; CDR3nt: TGTGCCAGCAGCCCCCGGGACTCCCGAGATACGCAGTATTTT; CDR3aa: CASSPRDSRDTQYF
len: 15; j_gene: TRBJ2-3; abundance: NA; d_gene: TRBD2; v_gene: TRBV12-5; CDR3nt: TGTGCTAGTGGTTTAGAAGCGGGAGGCACAGATACGCAGTATTTT; CDR3aa: CASGLEAGGTDTQYF
len: 15; j_gene: TRBJ1-6; abundance: NA; d_gene: NA; v_gene: TRBV18; CDR3nt: TGTGCCAGCTCACCATGGGGGGCTGTTGATTCACCCCTCCACTTT; CDR3aa: CASSPWGAVDSPLHF
len: 16; j_gene: TRBJ2-5; abundance: NA; d_gene: NA; v_gene: TRBV6-1; CDR3nt: TGTGCCAGCAGGGAATTGGGGGACGGCCGTCAAGAGACCCAGTACTTC; CDR3aa: CASRELGDGRQETQYF
len: 14; j_gene: TRBJ2-5; abundance: few; d_gene: NA; v_gene: TRBV29-1; CDR3nt: TGCAGCGTCCTACGTCCAGAGGCCCAAGAGACCCAGTACTTC; CDR3aa: CSVLRPEAQETQYF
len: 13; j_gene: TRBJ1-6; abundance: NA; d_gene: NA; v_gene: TRBV20-1; CDR3nt: TGCAGTGCCAGGGCCTCTTTGGTTTCACCCCTCCACTTT; CDR3aa: CSARASLVSPLHF
len: 12; j_gene: TRBJ2-3; abundance: NA; d_gene: NA; v_gene: TRBV10-3; CDR3nt: TGTGCCATCAGTGATGGGACAGATACGCAGTATTTT; CDR3aa: CAISDGTDTQYF
len: 13; j_gene: TRBJ2-7; abundance: NA; d_gene: NA; v_gene: TRBV10-3; CDR3nt: TGTGCCATCACCAGAACAGGGCATGACGAGCAGTACTTC; CDR3aa: CAITRTGHDEQYF
len: 13; j_gene: TRBJ2-6; abundance: few; d_gene: NA; v_gene: TRBV29-1; CDR3nt: TGCAGCGGTCGGGAGTGGGAGACCAACGTCCTGACTTTC; CDR3aa: CSGREWETNVLTF
len: 18; j_gene: TRBJ2-1; abundance: NA; d_gene: NA; v_gene: TRBV5-5; CDR3nt: TGTGCCAGCAGCTTGGAAAAGGGTCGACACCGCTCCTACAATGAGCAGTTCTTC; CDR3aa: CASSLEKGRHRSYNEQFF
len: 15; j_gene: TRBJ2-3; abundance: few; d_gene: NA; v_gene: TRBV5-1; CDR3nt: TGCGCCAGCAGCTCCGGACGAGGCGGCACAGATACGCAGTATTTT; CDR3aa: CASSSGRGGTDTQYF
len: 15; j_gene: TRBJ1-2; abundance: few; d_gene: NA; v_gene: TRBV12-3/TRBV12-4; CDR3nt: TGTGCCAGCAGTTTAGTGGGCGACCGGCGGTATGGCTACACCTTC; CDR3aa: CASSLVGDRRYGYTF
len: 14; j_gene: TRBJ2-5; abundance: few; d_gene: TRBD2; v_gene: TRBV20-1; CDR3nt: TGCAGTGCTTATAGCGGGTGGCTCCAAGAGACCCAGTACTTC; CDR3aa: CSAYSGWLQETQYF
len: 15; j_gene: TRBJ2-3; abundance: NA; d_gene: TRBD2; v_gene: TRBV5-1; CDR3nt: TGCGCCAGTACCGGCGGGCGGGGGAGCACAGATACGCAGTATTTT; CDR3aa: CASTGGRGSTDTQYF
len: 14; j_gene: TRBJ2-5; abundance: many; d_gene: NA; v_gene: TRBV10-3; CDR3nt: TGTGCCATCAGTGAATGGGGGTCTCAAGAGACCCAGTACTTC; CDR3aa: CAISEWGSQETQYF
len: 15; j_gene: TRBJ2-5; abundance: few; d_gene: TRBD2; v_gene: TRBV20-1; CDR3nt: TGCAGTGCTAGACTAGCGGGAGGCCGACGGGAGACCCAGTACTTC; CDR3aa: CSARLAGGRRETQYF
len: 16; j_gene: TRBJ2-3; abundance: NA; d_gene: NA; v_gene: TRBV7-9; CDR3nt: TGTGCCAGCAGCGCCAAGCCGATGTCGCAAACAGATACGCAGTATTTT; CDR3aa: CASSAKPMSQTDTQYF
len: 12; j_gene: TRBJ2-3; abundance: few; d_gene: NA; v_gene: TRBV12-3/TRBV12-4; CDR3nt: TGTGCCAGCAGTACTCTAGGAGGTACGCAGTATTTT; CDR3aa: CASSTLGGTQYF
len: 13; j_gene: TRBJ2-7; abundance: few; d_gene: TRBD2; v_gene: TRBV6-1; CDR3nt: TGTGCCAGCAGAGTAGCGGGAGGGGGCGAGCAGTACTTC; CDR3aa: CASRVAGGGEQYF
len: 16; j_gene: TRBJ2-7; abundance: many; d_gene: NA; v_gene: TRBV12-3/TRBV12-4; CDR3nt: TGTGCCAGCAGTTCCCGTCAGGGGGGGCCTATCTACGAGCAGTACTTC; CDR3aa: CASSSRQGGPIYEQYF
len: 14; j_gene: TRBJ2-5; abundance: NA; d_gene: NA; v_gene: TRBV7-9; CDR3nt: TGTGCCAGCAGCTTAGAAGGCAGAAAAGAGACCCAGTACTTC; CDR3aa: CASSLEGRKETQYF
len: 15; j_gene: TRBJ2-2; abundance: NA; d_gene: NA; v_gene: TRBV4-3; CDR3nt: TGCGCCAGCAGCCAAAGACGGGGGAACACCGGGGAGCTGTTTTTT; CDR3aa: CASSQRRGNTGELFF
len: 13; j_gene: TRBJ2-3; abundance: few; d_gene: NA; v_gene: TRBV20-1; CDR3nt: TGCAGTGCTAGAGATGACAGCACAGATACGCAGTATTTT; CDR3aa: CSARDDSTDTQYF
len: 13; j_gene: TRBJ1-1; abundance: many; d_gene: NA; v_gene: TRBV20-1; CDR3nt: TGCAGTGCTGCCGGACAGTCGCGTGCTGAAGCTTTCTTT; CDR3aa: CSAAGQSRAEAFF
len: 13; j_gene: TRBJ2-7; abundance: few; d_gene: NA; v_gene: TRBV20-1; CDR3nt: TGCAGTGCTAGCCGCGGGAAAGCCTACGAGCAGTACTTC; CDR3aa: CSASRGKAYEQYF
len: 14; j_gene: TRBJ2-1; abundance: NA; d_gene: TRBD2; v_gene: TRBV10-3; CDR3nt: TGTGCCATCAGTGAGAGGGCTAGCGGGAATGAGCAGTTCTTC; CDR3aa: CAISERASGNEQFF
len: 15; j_gene: TRBJ2-7; abundance: NA; d_gene: NA; v_gene: TRBV6-1; CDR3nt: TGTGCCGGATCCCCGATGGGACAAGAAGGCTACGAGCAGTACTTC; CDR3aa: CAGSPMGQEGYEQYF
len: 13; j_gene: TRBJ1-4; abundance: NA; d_gene: TRBD1; v_gene: TRBV20-1; CDR3nt: TGCAGTGCTAGAGAAAGGGACAGAGGAAAACTGTTTTTT; CDR3aa: CSARERDRGKLFF
len: 15; j_gene: TRBJ2-2; abundance: few; d_gene: NA; v_gene: TRBV5-5; CDR3nt: TGTGCCAGCAGCCCCCGTCGGGTCATCCCCGGGGAGCTGTTTTTT; CDR3aa: CASSPRRVIPGELFF
len: 15; j_gene: TRBJ2-1; abundance: NA; d_gene: TRBD2; v_gene: TRBV11-2; CDR3nt: TGTGCCAGCAGCGGAGGACTAGCGGGAGACAATGAGCAGTTCTTC; CDR3aa: CASSGGLAGDNEQFF
len: 13; j_gene: TRBJ2-7; abundance: NA; d_gene: NA; v_gene: TRBV2; CDR3nt: TGTGCCAGCAGTTGGCGCCAGTCCTACGAGCAGTACTTC; CDR3aa: CASSWRQSYEQYF
len: 16; j_gene: TRBJ2-5; abundance: NA; d_gene: TRBD2; v_gene: TRBV12-3/TRBV12-4; CDR3nt: TGTGCCAGCAGTTTAATAGGCGGGGGAGGAGGAGAGACCCAGTACTTC; CDR3aa: CASSLIGGGGGETQYF
len: 15; j_gene: TRBJ1-4; abundance: few; d_gene: NA; v_gene: TRBV5-1; CDR3nt: TGCGCCAGCAGCTTGGCCGAGGCGCAAGATGAAAAACTGTTTTTT; CDR3aa: CASSLAEAQDEKLFF
len: 15; j_gene: TRBJ1-1; abundance: few; d_gene: NA; v_gene: TRBV10-3; CDR3nt: TGTGCCATCAGTGAGTCGAAGGGACGGAGCACTGAAGCTTTCTTT; CDR3aa: CAISESKGRSTEAFF
len: 13; j_gene: TRBJ1-3; abundance: once; d_gene: NA; v_gene: TRBV2; CDR3nt: TGTGCCAGCAGTGCGGGGATGAGAAACACCATATATTTT; CDR3aa: CASSAGMRNTIYF
len: 16; j_gene: TRBJ2-3; abundance: NA; d_gene: NA; v_gene: TRBV9; CDR3nt: TGTGCCAGCAGCCCCAACCCGGGACACAGCACAGATACGCAGTATTTT; CDR3aa: CASSPNPGHSTDTQYF
len: 17; j_gene: TRBJ1-5; abundance: NA; d_gene: TRBD1; v_gene: TRBV6-1; CDR3nt: TGTGCCAGCAGTCATGGGACAGGGGGCGCGGGCAATCAGCCCCAGCATTTT; CDR3aa: CASSHGTGGAGNQPQHF
len: 16; j_gene: TRBJ2-1; abundance: NA; d_gene: NA; v_gene: TRBV3-1; CDR3nt: TGTGCCAGCAGCCAAGTTGGGGGCCCTTTCTACAATGAGCAGTTCTTC; CDR3aa: CASSQVGGPFYNEQFF
len: 15; j_gene: TRBJ1-2; abundance: many; d_gene: TRBD1; v_gene: TRBV18; CDR3nt: TGTGCCAGCTCACCGGGGGCTGGACAGGGAGGTGGCTACACCTTC; CDR3aa: CASSPGAGQGGGYTF
len: 16; j_gene: TRBJ2-1; abundance: NA; d_gene: TRBD2; v_gene: TRBV7-2; CDR3nt: TGTGCCAGCAGCTTACACAGCGGGAGTTCCCACAATGAGCAGTTCTTC; CDR3aa: CASSLHSGSSHNEQFF
len: 15; j_gene: TRBJ2-1; abundance: few; d_gene: TRBD1; v_gene: TRBV7-3; CDR3nt: TGTGCCAGCAGCACAAGGGGGACAGCCAATAATGAGCAGTTCTTC; CDR3aa: CASSTRGTANNEQFF
len: 13; j_gene: TRBJ2-7; abundance: few; d_gene: NA; v_gene: TRBV30; CDR3nt: TGTGCCTGGACAAACGTTAACTCCTACGAGCAGTACTTC; CDR3aa: CAWTNVNSYEQYF